The rows below give T cell receptor beta chains drawn from one sample of a study of identical twins. TCRdb re-analysed the 5' RACE reads in MiXCR, keeping a single row per CDR3 protein. The table lists over 200,000 distinct CDR3 sequences, 6.5% of them singletons, with about 14% in the top ten. The data also belong to a second study, concerning T cells expressing NK-cell markers.

Specimen: CD8+ T cells sorted from blood. Receptors originate from a woman between 18 and 29 years old in good health. CDR3s include the opening cysteine and the closing phenylalanine or tryptophan. D genes are given only for firm matches. Clone size, where shown, is once, few, many, or a class for clones that have expanded.

v_call	d_call	cdr3_length	clone_size	j_call	cdr3_nt	cdr3_aa
TRBV19	NA	12	many	TRBJ2-1	TGTGCCAGTAGTATGTTCGCTTGGGAGCAGTTCTTC	CASSMFAWEQFF
TRBV14	NA	13	NA	TRBJ2-3	TGTGCCAGCAGCCAAGTACAGAGGACCTCCGTGTATTTT	CASSQVQRTSVYF
TRBV6-1	NA	13	few	TRBJ2-4	TGTGCCAGCATGGCTAGAGCCAAAAACATTCAGTACTTC	CASMARAKNIQYF
TRBV2	TRBD2	15	few	TRBJ2-1	TGTGCCAGCAGTGACATGGCGGGAGGGCGTCATGAGCAGTTCTTC	CASSDMAGGRHEQFF
TRBV12-3/TRBV12-4	TRBD1	17	NA	TRBJ2-1	TGTGCCAGCAGGACCGAGACAGGGGCAAGCTCCTACAATGAGCGGTTCTTC	CASRTETGASSYNERFF
TRBV25-1	TRBD2	12	many	TRBJ2-1	TGTGCCAGCGAACTAGCGGTCAATGAGCAGTTCTTC	CASELAVNEQFF
TRBV5-1	TRBD2	17	few	TRBJ2-1	TGCGCCAGCAGCGCCCCTCTAGCGGGAGGGAGGAGCGATGAGCAGTTCTTC	CASSAPLAGGRSDEQFF
TRBV4-3	NA	17	few	TRBJ2-1	TGCGCCAGCAGCCAAGATTCTCAAAATTCGGCCTACAATGAGCAGTTCTTC	CASSQDSQNSAYNEQFF
TRBV19	TRBD2	13	few	TRBJ2-1	TGTGCCAGTAGTCTGACTAGCAGCAATGAGCAGTTCTTC	CASSLTSSNEQFF
TRBV7-6	NA	13	NA	TRBJ2-7	TGTGCCAGCAGCTTAGGGAAGAACTACGAGCAGTACTTC	CASSLGKNYEQYF
TRBV12-5	TRBD2	18	few	TRBJ2-2	TGTGCTAGTGGTTTGGTGGTAGCGGGCGCCGTGGGCACCGGGGAGCTGTTTTTT	CASGLVVAGAVGTGELFF
TRBV6-2/TRBV6-3	NA	14	many	TRBJ2-1	TGTGCCAGCAGTTACTCTGGACAGTTCAGGGAGCAGTTCTTC	CASSYSGQFREQFF
TRBV11-2	NA	18	NA	TRBJ2-3	TGTGCCCGCAGCTTATTTCGGGGACTCAATCCACCCCCAGATACGCAGTATTTT	CARSLFRGLNPPPDTQYF
TRBV5-5	NA	15	few	TRBJ2-5	TGTGCCAGCAGCTTGGCCGAGGGAGTTGGGGAGACCCAGTACTTC	CASSLAEGVGETQYF
TRBV3-1	NA	13	NA	TRBJ2-7	TGTGCCAGCAGCCAATTGACTATATCCGAGCAGTACTTC	CASSQLTISEQYF
TRBV5-1	NA	13	few	TRBJ2-7	TGCGCCAGCAGCTTGGAGGCTATCGACGAGCAGTACTTC	CASSLEAIDEQYF
TRBV30	TRBD2	15	NA	TRBJ2-1	TGTGCCTGGGCGACTAGCGGGGGATTCTACAATGAGCAGTTCTTC	CAWATSGGFYNEQFF
TRBV16	TRBD1	16	NA	TRBJ2-7	TGTGCCAGCAGCCAGTCCCCGGGACAGGGCCCTGAAGAGCAGTACTTC	CASSQSPGQGPEEQYF
TRBV12-3/TRBV12-4	NA	16	many	TRBJ1-2	TGTGCCAGCACCCCCGGTGGACACGAACCTAACTATGGCTACACCTTC	CASTPGGHEPNYGYTF
TRBV9	TRBD2	16	few	TRBJ2-3	TGTGCCAGCAGCGTATTTGGTAGCGGGACCACAGATACGCAGTATTTT	CASSVFGSGTTDTQYF
TRBV6-5	TRBD2	15	many	TRBJ2-1	TGTGCCAGCAGTTTACTAGCGGGGGCCTACAATGAGCAGTTCTTC	CASSLLAGAYNEQFF
TRBV6-1	NA	16	few	TRBJ2-3	TGTGCCAGCACCTCAGGGCGGGGAATGGGCGCAGATACGCAGTATTTT	CASTSGRGMGADTQYF
TRBV19	NA	14	NA	TRBJ2-1	TGTGCCACTAAGTGGGGGGCGCTCACCAATGAGCAGTTCTTC	CATKWGALTNEQFF
TRBV6-1	NA	14	many	TRBJ1-1	TGTGCCAGCCACTCCGGGAACATGAACACTGAAGCTTTCTTT	CASHSGNMNTEAFF
TRBV5-6	TRBD2	17	NA	TRBJ2-1	TGTGCCAGCAGCTTGTCCTTCACGTGGCGGGGGGGGAATGAGCAGTTCTTC	CASSLSFTWRGGNEQFF
TRBV24-1	NA	13	few	TRBJ2-2	TGTGCCACCCTCTTTGGGAACACCGGGGAGCTGTTTTTT	CATLFGNTGELFF
TRBV29-1	NA	12	few	TRBJ2-3	TGCAGCGTGCCCCCTTCAGGAGATACGCAGTATTTT	CSVPPSGDTQYF
TRBV4-1	NA	15	NA	TRBJ1-4	TGCGCCAGCAGCCCTTATCACTCGCCGAATGAAAAACTGTTTTTT	CASSPYHSPNEKLFF
TRBV9	NA	13	few	TRBJ2-2	TGTGCCAGCAGCGTAGTCGTAACCGGGGAGCTGTTTTTT	CASSVVVTGELFF
TRBV15	TRBD1	16	NA	TRBJ2-1	TGTGCCACCAGCCGCCGCCCGGGGACAGGCGTGGATGAGCAGTTCTTC	CATSRRPGTGVDEQFF
TRBV15	NA	13	NA	TRBJ2-5	TGTGCCACCAGCAGCGTCAGCCAAGAGACCCAGTACTTC	CATSSVSQETQYF
TRBV5-1	TRBD1	15	many	TRBJ2-7	TGCGCCAGCAGCCCGGACAGGGATTACACCTACGAGCAGTACTTC	CASSPDRDYTYEQYF
TRBV7-8	TRBD1	16	NA	TRBJ2-7	TGTGCCAGCAGCCCCGGAAATCGGGACAGGCTCTACGAGCAGTACTTC	CASSPGNRDRLYEQYF
TRBV11-2	TRBD1	18	many	TRBJ2-1	TGTGCCAGCAGCTCCGCTTCCGCCGAGGGGGCCTCCTACAATGAGCAGTTCTTC	CASSSASAEGASYNEQFF
TRBV9	NA	14	few	TRBJ1-5	TGTGCCAGCAGCGGGGGAGGGAGCAATCAGCCCCAGCATTTT	CASSGGGSNQPQHF
TRBV6-4	NA	12	few	TRBJ2-1	TGTGCCAGCAGTGACTCATCCGCTGAGCAGTTCTTC	CASSDSSAEQFF
TRBV20-1	NA	13	many	TRBJ1-1	TGCAGTGCTAGAGACTCTGGGGACACTGAAGCTTTCTTT	CSARDSGDTEAFF
TRBV25-1	TRBD2	16	NA	TRBJ2-7	TGTGCCAGCAGTGCTTCCAGGGCACTAGCGGGCTACGAGCAGTACTTC	CASSASRALAGYEQYF
TRBV9	NA	15	few	TRBJ1-6	TGTGCCAGCAGCGTAGAGCCAGGGGATAATTCACCCCTCCACTTT	CASSVEPGDNSPLHF
TRBV6-2/TRBV6-3	NA	13	few	TRBJ2-1	TGTGCCACGGAGAATAGCCCTTACAATGAGCAGTTCTTC	CATENSPYNEQFF
TRBV20-1	TRBD2	16	NA	TRBJ2-7	TGCAGTGCTAGAGATTTCAAGCGGGACCATCCCTACGAGCAGTACTTC	CSARDFKRDHPYEQYF
TRBV9	NA	14	NA	TRBJ2-7	TGTGCCAGCAGCGTTAAAGGTTTAGGCTACGAGCAGTACTTC	CASSVKGLGYEQYF
TRBV9	NA	12	many	TRBJ2-5	TGTGCCAGCAGCGATATCGAAGAGACCCAGTACTTC	CASSDIEETQYF
TRBV4-2	NA	13	NA	TRBJ1-2	TGTGCCAGCAGCCCCGGGCTCCTCTGTGGCTACACCTTC	CASSPGLLCGYTF
TRBV14	NA	15	few	TRBJ2-7	TGTGCCAGCAGCCAAGATGGGGGGACGGGGAACGAGCAGTACTTC	CASSQDGGTGNEQYF
TRBV12-5	TRBD2	17	few	TRBJ2-3	TGTGCTAGTGGTTTGGTACGGGCGACTAGCGATACAGATACGCAGTATTTT	CASGLVRATSDTDTQYF
TRBV27	NA	15	NA	TRBJ2-7	TGTGCCAGCAGCTTCGGGTCATTTGAAGGTGGCGAGCAGTACTTC	CASSFGSFEGGEQYF
TRBV13	NA	13	many	TRBJ1-2	TGTGCCAGCAGCCCTTGGGACGCCGAAGGCTACACCTTC	CASSPWDAEGYTF
TRBV11-2	NA	10	few	TRBJ1-1	TGTGCCAGCAGGACAGCACAAGCTTTCTTT	CASRTAQAFF
TRBV7-9	TRBD2	17	few	TRBJ2-2	TGTGCCAGCAGCTTATCTTCTAGCGGGGTTTACACCGGGGAGCTGTTTTTT	CASSLSSSGVYTGELFF
TRBV6-2/TRBV6-3	NA	15	many	TRBJ2-1	TGTGCCAGCAAGGAGATTACCAGCTCCTACAATGAGCAGTTCTTC	CASKEITSSYNEQFF
TRBV19	NA	13	NA	TRBJ2-2	TGTGCCAGTAGTCCCCCCCCGTCCGGGGAGCTGTTTTTT	CASSPPPSGELFF
TRBV9	TRBD2	14	NA	TRBJ2-1	TGTGCCAGCAGCGGCGGTAGCGGGAGTGGTGAGCAGTTCTTC	CASSGGSGSGEQFF
TRBV6-1	TRBD2	14	many	TRBJ2-7	TGTGCCAGCAGCCGAAGCGGGAGCGCCTACGAGCAGTACTTC	CASSRSGSAYEQYF
TRBV29-1	NA	11	NA	TRBJ1-2	TGCAGCGTTGAGGACAGAGCCGGCTACACCTTC	CSVEDRAGYTF